The 7 T cell receptor beta chains below were found in one sample sequenced in a study of spatial heterogeneity in lung cancer. TCRdb fed the 5' RACE reads into MiXCR, producing one record per CDR3 protein. The sample holds about 4,900 distinct CDR3 sequences, 20% to 25% seen once. Study outcomes and limitations: Within tumors, counts of expanded alpha and beta TCRs tracked tumor mutation counts.

Their target antigens are unknown. Noted time point: sample taken at primary tumor resection. The sample in question was lung tumor tissue, obtained at surgery. These receptors were collected from a male donor with early-stage non-small cell lung cancer.

The chain employs TRBV20-1 and TRBJ2-7; TRBD2 is a possible D gene (5 bases). CDR3 length equals 14 residues. The germline CDR1 and CDR2 sequences are DFQATT and SNEGSKA (reference sequence). V gave up 0 bases and J gave up 7 bases, with 16 bases separating them. CDR3 protein: CSARDIRGAEEQYF. As DNA, the CDR3 is TGCAGTGCTAGAGATATCCGGGGAGCTGAAGAGCAGTACTTC.

The rearrangement joins TRBV5-1 to TRBJ2-5; D is possibly TRBD2 (5 bases). V was shortened by 4 bases and J by 1 base, with 11 bases between the two germline ends. Germline V gene sequence: CDR1 SGHRS, CDR2 YFSETQ. CDR3 length: 14 amino acids. CDR3 sequence: CASSLSSGQETQYF. CDR3 DNA: TGCGCCAGCAGCCTGTCCAGCGGCCAAGAGACCCAGTACTTC.

This clonotype was recorded at least ten times. The rearrangement uses TRBV5-1 and TRBJ1-1; a possible D gene is TRBD1 (5 bases). Germline lookup yields CDR1 SGHRS and CDR2 YFSETQ. CDR3 length: 14 residues. The V end lost 0 bases, the J end lost 1 base, and 7 bases lay between the germline ends. CDR3 nucleotide sequence: TGCGCCAGCAGCTTGGGGGGCGCGAACACTGAAGCTTTCTTT. It encodes CASSLGGANTEAFF. Variable domain in full (rest from reference TRBV5-1 and TRBJ1-1): KAGVTQTPRYLIKTRGQQVTLSCSPISGHRSVSWYQQTPGQGLQFLFEYFSETQRNKGNFPGRFSGRQFSNSRSEMNVSTLELGDSALYLCASSLGGANTEAFFGQGTRLTVV.

The chain uses TRBV6-5 and TRBJ2-3; 7 bases map to TRBD1. V was clipped by 6 bases and J by 5 bases; unmatched bases: 8. The V gene's germline CDR1 is MNHEY and CDR2 SVGAGI. The CDR3 covers 14 residues. DNA for the CDR3: TGTGCCAGCAGGACCAAGGGGGCGTTAGATACGCAGTATTTT. It codes for CASRTKGALDTQYF.

This clonotype qualifies as medium-sized. This chain uses TRBV20-1 with TRBJ1-1; a weak D match, TRBD1 (5 bases). CDR3 length: 14 residues. Germline CDR1 and CDR2: DFQATT and SNEGSKA (reference sequence). The V end lost 5 bases, the J end lost 1 base, and 14 bases lay between the germline ends. The CDR3 DNA follows: TGCAGTGCTGGGAAGACAGTTGCGAACACTGAAGCTTTCTTT. The encoded protein is CSAGKTVANTEAFF.

This clonotype came up a few times. This chain links TRBV28 with TRBJ2-3; no reliable D call. This CDR3 is built from 14 residues. The germline V and J ends were trimmed by 6 bases and 5 bases, with 15 bases remaining between them. Germline V gene data show CDR1 as MDHEN and CDR2 as SYDVKM. The CDR3 is CASSPGPREDTQYF. The CDR3 coding sequence is TGTGCCAGCAGCCCGGGTCCAAGGGAAGATACGCAGTATTTT.

The chain employs TRBV19 and TRBJ2-4; possible D gene TRBD2, 5 bases. The V end was cut by 6 bases, the J end by 6 bases, with 12 bases between. The CDR3 has 13 amino acids. The germline CDR1 and CDR2 sequences are LNHDA and SQIVND (reference sequence). For the CDR3, the DNA is TGTGCCAGTAGCCCTGAGGAGGTAAACATTCAGTACTTC. This translates into CASSPEEVNIQYF.